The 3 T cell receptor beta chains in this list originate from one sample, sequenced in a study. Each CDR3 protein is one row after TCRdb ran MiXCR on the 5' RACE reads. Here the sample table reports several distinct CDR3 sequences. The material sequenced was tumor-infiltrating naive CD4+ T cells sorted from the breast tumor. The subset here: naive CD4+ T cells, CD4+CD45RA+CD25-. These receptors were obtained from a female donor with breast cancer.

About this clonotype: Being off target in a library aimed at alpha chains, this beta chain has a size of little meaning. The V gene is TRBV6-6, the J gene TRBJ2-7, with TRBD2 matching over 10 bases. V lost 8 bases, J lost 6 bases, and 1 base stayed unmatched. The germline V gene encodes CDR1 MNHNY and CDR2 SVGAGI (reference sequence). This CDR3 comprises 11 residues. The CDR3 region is CASLAGGEQYF. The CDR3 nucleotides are TGTGCCAGCTTAGCGGGAGGCGAGCAGTACTTC.

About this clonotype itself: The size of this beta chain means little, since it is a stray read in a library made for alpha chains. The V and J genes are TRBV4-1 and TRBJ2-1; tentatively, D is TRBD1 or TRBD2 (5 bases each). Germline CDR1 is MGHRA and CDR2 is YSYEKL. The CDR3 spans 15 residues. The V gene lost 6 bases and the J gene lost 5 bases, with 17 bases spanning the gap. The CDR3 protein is CASRPGRGSNNEQFF. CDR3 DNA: TGCGCCAGCAGACCAGGGCGAGGGAGCAACAATGAGCAGTTCTTC.

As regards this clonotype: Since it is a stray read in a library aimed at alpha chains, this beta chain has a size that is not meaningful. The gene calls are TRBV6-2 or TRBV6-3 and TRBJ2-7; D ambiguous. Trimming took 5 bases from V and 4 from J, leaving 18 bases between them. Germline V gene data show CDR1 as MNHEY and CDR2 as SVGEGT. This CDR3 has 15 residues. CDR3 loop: CASSTRRAYLYEQYF. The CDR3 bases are TGTGCCAGCAGTACGCGTCGGGCCTACCTTTACGAGCAGTACTTC.